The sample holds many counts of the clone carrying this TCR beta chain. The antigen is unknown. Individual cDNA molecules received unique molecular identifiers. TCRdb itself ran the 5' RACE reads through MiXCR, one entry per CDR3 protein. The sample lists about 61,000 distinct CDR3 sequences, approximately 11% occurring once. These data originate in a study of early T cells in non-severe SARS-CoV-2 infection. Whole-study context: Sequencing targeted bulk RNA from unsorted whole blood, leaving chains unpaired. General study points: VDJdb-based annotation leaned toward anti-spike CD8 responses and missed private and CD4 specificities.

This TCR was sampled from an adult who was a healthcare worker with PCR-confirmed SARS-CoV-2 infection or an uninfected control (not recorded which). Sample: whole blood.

In nucleotides, the CDR3 is TGTGCCTCCGCGGGACAGAGGAGATCACCCCTCCACTTT. This encodes CASAGQRRSPLHF. This sequence joins TRBV30 and TRBJ1-6, with TRBD1 matching 7 bases. Per the germline V gene, CDR1 is GTSNPN and CDR2 is SVGIG (reference sequence). This CDR3 region has 13 residues. V dropped 7 bases and J dropped 10; count of bases not matched to a gene: 10.